The clone carrying this TCR beta chain appeared a single time. The target antigen is unknown. This record belongs to a study of metastatic and nonmetastatic thyroid tumors. Study-level information: Patients with malignant and benign thyroid disease provided blood and tumor or nodule tissue, whose repertoires were compared.

The CDR3 totals 12 residues. V shed 1 base and J shed 4 bases, with 5 bases lying between them. CDR1 LGHDT and CDR2 YNNKEL come from the germline V gene (reference sequence). The study, taken as a whole, reports: It was reportedly found that TCR beta diversity was significantly higher in malignant thyroid tumors than in benign nodules, a difference seen in both blood and tumor samples.

All patients were untreated before thyroid surgery. TCRdb re-called clones via MiXCR from the PCR reads. The sample has tens of thousands of clones, more than 20% seen once. The sample comprised tumor tissue. The chain combines TRBV3-1 with TRBJ2-7; D unclear. This TCR derives from a female donor with papillary thyroid cancer or a benign thyroid nodule (not recorded which). Some clones in this sample may be carry-over from other donors' samples. The CDR3 region has the DNA TGTGCCAGCAGCCAAGTCTCTTACGAGCAGTACTTC. Translated: CASSQVSYEQYF.